The table lists the clone carrying this TCR beta chain with a few counts. The antigen is unknown. Sorted populations were all over 98% pure. These data originate in a study of beta chain features in type 1 diabetes. Germline V gives CDR1 SGHNT, CDR2 YYREEE (reference sequence). V lost 4 bases to trimming and J lost 5 bases, with 15 bases between them. CDR3 length: 14 amino acids. Regarding the study as a whole: Moderate but significant shortening of TCRB CDR3s was recorded in all four CD4+ subsets from Type 1 diabetes patients. The naive, central memory and Treg TCRB repertoires looked more alike in patients than they did in healthy donors.

Sequenced material consisted of expressed TCRB transcripts (all of the isolated RNA was reverse transcribed). Repertoires were generated with immunoSEQ multiplex PCR, while TCRdb's copy carries only in-frame clones and drops some. The table has about 740,000 clones, roughly 13% seen once; the top ten hold about 0.02%. Sequencing input: naive CD4+ T cells from blood. The receptor was derived from a man in his late teens or twenties with type 1 diabetes. The V and J genes are TRBV5-4 and TRBJ2-5; D may be TRBD1 (6 bases). The CDR3 is CASSQSNRDETQYF. The DNA of the CDR3 is TGTGCCAGCAGCCAAAGCAACAGGGATGAGACCCAGTACTTC.